The 27 T cell receptor beta chains below all came from one sample that was sequenced in a study of T-cell reconstitution after alpha-beta-depleted transplantation in children. Unique molecular identifiers were used in preparing the TCRbeta library. Using its own MiXCR run on the PCR reads, TCRdb lists one record per CDR3 protein. The sample yields a few hundred thousand distinct CDR3 sequences, 20% to 30% seen once. The input for sequencing was PBMCs, taken before TCRalphabeta/CD19-depleted stem cell transplant. The receptors derive from a boy under two years old with Wiskott-Aldrich syndrome, due to receive a stem cell transplant.

This clonotype was seen more than once but under ten times. The CDR3 nucleotides read TGTGCCAGCAGCCAAGACTCAGATTCACCCCTCCACTTT. The encoded protein is CASSQDSDSPLHF. The rearrangement links TRBV4-2 to TRBJ1-6; D not resolved. Germline CDR1 LGHNA, CDR2 YNFKEQ. The CDR3 has 13 residues. V was pared by 0 bases and J by 8 bases, with 5 bases between.

The chain uses TRBV7-3 and TRBJ2-7, with TRBD2 identical over 9 bases. The CDR3 spans 14 residues. Germline lookup yields CDR1 SGHTA and CDR2 FQGTGA. Trimming removed 5 bases from V and 6 bases from J; junction bases left unmatched: 8. In DNA, the CDR3 is TGTGCCAGCAGCCCTGGGACTAGCTTCGGCGAGCAGTACTTC. Translating gives CASSPGTSFGEQYF.

The chain links TRBV14 to TRBJ1-1, with D uncertain. Trimming removed 3 bases at V and 3 bases at J, with 8 bases between. The germline gives CDR1 SGHDN, CDR2 FVKESK. The CDR3 is made up of 13 amino acids. The CDR3 DNA sequence: TGTGCCAGCAGCCATCTCACTGACACTGAAGCTTTCTTT. Its translation: CASSHLTDTEAFF.

This clonotype has a handful of counts. The V gene is TRBV20-1, the J gene TRBJ2-3; D is ambiguous. This CDR3 has 11 amino acids. Trimming pared 2 bases from V and 2 bases from J, leaving 2 bases between. The germline V gene has CDR1 DFQATT and CDR2 SNEGSKA (reference sequence). This chain's CDR3 is CSARTTDTQYF. The CDR3 DNA is TGCAGTGCTAGAACCACAGATACGCAGTATTTT.

The sample holds a few counts of this clonotype. The V call is TRBV5-1, the J call TRBJ2-7, with D possibly matching TRBD1 (6 bases). Germline assignment: CDR1 SGHRS and CDR2 YFSETQ. The CDR3 length is 12 residues. V was shortened by 4 bases and J by 9 bases, with 14 bases between the two germline ends. In nucleotides, the CDR3 is TGCGCCAGCAGCCCCGAGGCAGGGGTGCAGTACTTC. This codes for CASSPEAGVQYF. The variable domain in full, completed from reference TRBV5-1 and TRBJ2-7, reads KAGVTQTPRYLIKTRGQQVTLSCSPISGHRSVSWYQQTPGQGLQFLFEYFSETQRNKGNFPGRFSGRQFSNSRSEMNVSTLELGDSALYLCASSPEAGVQYFGPGTRLTVT.

This chain joins TRBV5-1 and TRBJ2-7; D is perhaps TRBD1 (5 bases). There are 15 residues in the CDR3. CDR1 is SGHRS, CDR2 YFSETQ, per germline. V shed 7 bases and J shed 3 bases, with 20 bases lying between them. CDR3 nucleotides: TGCGCCAGCGGCCGGCCTGGGGCCCCGATCTACGAGCAGTACTTC. As protein: CASGRPGAPIYEQYF.

This clonotype was counted a few times. This chain's CDR3 is CASSKGPISYEQYF. The DNA of the CDR3 is TGTGCCAGCAGCAAGGGACCGATCTCCTACGAGCAGTACTTC. J is TRBJ2-7 and V is TRBV6-1; D could derive from TRBD1 or TRBD2 (5 bases each). Per the germline V gene, CDR1 is MNHNS and CDR2 is SASEGT. The CDR3 covers 14 residues. Trimming stripped 6 bases from V and 0 bases from J, with 12 bases between.

This clonotype was seen only a few times. The chain uses TRBV5-1 and TRBJ2-6, with D perhaps being TRBD1 or TRBD2 (5 bases each). V gave up 6 bases and J gave up 2 bases, with 12 bases separating them. Germline V lookup: CDR1 SGHRS, CDR2 YFSETQ. This CDR3 spans 15 amino acids. The CDR3 nucleotides are TGCGCCAGCACACCTCTGGGGGCTGGGGCCAACGTCCTGACTTTC. Protein: CASTPLGAGANVLTF. The variable domain in full, completed from reference TRBV5-1 and TRBJ2-6, reads KAGVTQTPRYLIKTRGQQVTLSCSPISGHRSVSWYQQTPGQGLQFLFEYFSETQRNKGNFPGRFSGRQFSNSRSEMNVSTLELGDSALYLCASTPLGAGANVLTFGAGSRLTVL.

This clonotype was counted between two and nine times. This chain uses TRBV11-2 with TRBJ2-7, with D uncertain. In germline, CDR1 is SGHAT, CDR2 FQNNGV. This CDR3 is 17 amino acids long. V was clipped by 1 base and J by 3 bases, with 19 bases between them. CDR3 in amino acids: CASSLVQGSSTSYEQYF. Here the CDR3 DNA reads TGTGCCAGCAGCTTAGTTCAAGGGTCTAGTACAAGCTACGAGCAGTACTTC.

The rearrangement joins TRBV5-1 to TRBJ2-3; no reliable D call. CDR3 length equals 16 residues. Trimming pared 0 bases from V and 0 bases from J, leaving 11 bases between. The V gene's germline CDR1 is SGHRS and CDR2 YFSETQ. The CDR3 DNA follows: TGCGCCAGCAGCTTGGAGTCGCAAATTAGCACAGATACGCAGTATTTT. It is translated as CASSLESQISTDTQYF. The full variable domain, in which reference TRBV5-1 and TRBJ2-3 provide the parts outside the CDR3, is KAGVTQTPRYLIKTRGQQVTLSCSPISGHRSVSWYQQTPGQGLQFLFEYFSETQRNKGNFPGRFSGRQFSNSRSEMNVSTLELGDSALYLCASSLESQISTDTQYFGPGTRLTVL.

This clonotype has a handful of counts. V and J are TRBV25-1 and TRBJ1-2, with D perhaps TRBD1 (5 bases). V was trimmed by 3 bases and J by 8 bases, leaving 7 bases between them. Germline assignment: CDR1 MGHDK and CDR2 SYGVNS. This CDR3 region has 11 residues. Here the CDR3 reads CASSEGGGYTF. DNA for the CDR3: TGTGCCAGCAGTGAGGGGGGGGGCTACACCTTC.

CDR3: CASSFLTKLNEQFF. As DNA, the CDR3 is TGTGCCAGCAGTTTTCTGACAAAACTCAATGAGCAGTTCTTC. The rearrangement joins TRBV27 to TRBJ2-1; D remains ambiguous. Trimming pared 3 bases from V and 6 bases from J, leaving 12 bases between. The CDR3 loop spans 14 amino acids. Germline V gene data show CDR1 as MNHEY and CDR2 as SMNVEV (reference sequence).

The table lists this clonotype with a few counts. The chain couples TRBV5-1 to TRBJ2-7; D is undetermined. CDR3 length: 13 residues. V was clipped by 0 bases and J by 3 bases, with 7 bases between them. CDR1 and CDR2 (germline): SGHRS, YFSETQ. The CDR3 coding sequence is TGCGCCAGCAGCTTGGCTTTCGGCTACGAGCAGTACTTC. Translating gives CASSLAFGYEQYF. Full variable domain (rest looked up from reference TRBV5-1 and TRBJ2-7): KAGVTQTPRYLIKTRGQQVTLSCSPISGHRSVSWYQQTPGQGLQFLFEYFSETQRNKGNFPGRFSGRQFSNSRSEMNVSTLELGDSALYLCASSLAFGYEQYFGPGTRLTVT.

V gene TRBV5-1 combines with J gene TRBJ2-5, with D tentatively TRBD1 or TRBD2 (5 bases each). The CDR3 spans 14 residues. Germline CDR1 SGHRS, CDR2 YFSETQ. The V and J ends lost 4 bases and 3 bases respectively, with 13 bases between them. The CDR3 region is CASSLLRGEETQYF. Written as DNA, the CDR3 is TGCGCCAGCAGCCTTCTGAGGGGAGAAGAGACCCAGTACTTC.

V usage is TRBV3-1 and J usage is TRBJ2-7, with a weak D call TRBD1 (6 bases). CDR3 size: 13 residues. CDR1 is LGHDT, CDR2 YNNKEL, per germline (reference sequence). The V end lost 4 bases, the J end lost 6 bases, and 13 bases lay between the germline ends. This chain's CDR3 is CASSRSIGGEQYF. The DNA of the CDR3 is TGTGCCAGCAGCCGCAGTATAGGGGGCGAGCAGTACTTC.

This clonotype was counted only a few times. The CDR3 DNA reads as TGCGCCAGCAGCGGTAGCGGGTCCAGCTCCTACAATGAGCAGTTCTTC. Amino acids: CASSGSGSSSYNEQFF. The V and J genes are TRBV5-1 and TRBJ2-1, with 7 bases that match TRBD2. Germline V CDR1 and CDR2: SGHRS, YFSETQ. After removal of 4 bases from V and 0 bases from J, the junction contained 7 bases not matched to a gene. The CDR3 covers 16 residues.

Only one count was recorded for this clonotype. The chain recombines TRBV6-5 with TRBJ2-2; TRBD2 matches 9 bases. The CDR3 spans 16 residues. Germline V gene lookup returns CDR1 MNHEY and CDR2 SVGAGI. V shed 2 bases, J shed 7 bases, and the junction held 8 bases outside the gene matches. CDR3 sequence (DNA): TGTGCCAGCAGTTACGTTTCGGGACTAGCAGGCGGGGAGCTGTTTTTT. Amino acid sequence: CASSYVSGLAGGELFF.

The chain carries TRBV20-1 and TRBJ2-7, with D perhaps given as TRBD1 or TRBD2 (6 bases each). The V end lost 6 bases, the J end lost 4 bases, and 16 bases lay between the germline ends. The CDR3 has 13 residues. Germline values: CDR1 DFQATT, CDR2 SNEGSKA (reference sequence). CDR3 in DNA: TGCAGTGCACTTCTGGGGGGCGCGTACGAGCAGTACTTC. Protein product: CSALLGGAYEQYF.

This clonotype was counted between two and nine times. The chain employs TRBV18 and TRBJ1-1, with unresolved D. Trimming cost V 3 bases and J 5 bases, with 10 bases left between them. Germline lookup yields CDR1 KGHSH and CDR2 LQKENI. This CDR3 comprises 13 residues. DNA for the CDR3: TGTGCCAGCTCACCGGCGGCTGGTACTGAAGCTTTCTTT. Its translation: CASSPAAGTEAFF.

This clonotype was observed a few times. The rearrangement links TRBV5-1 to TRBJ2-5; possible D gene TRBD2, 5 bases. Trimming stripped 4 bases from V and 1 base from J, with 11 bases between. The CDR3 consists of 14 residues. In germline, CDR1 is SGHRS, CDR2 YFSETQ. CDR3 in amino acids: CASSPGSAQETQYF. CDR3 sequence (DNA): TGCGCCAGCAGCCCGGGGTCCGCCCAAGAGACCCAGTACTTC.

This chain links TRBV4-2 with TRBJ1-1; D ambiguous. Germline CDR1 is LGHNA and CDR2 is YNFKEQ. The CDR3 covers 13 residues. Trimming took 4 bases from V and 1 from J, leaving 7 bases between them. The CDR3 sequence is CASSPEENTEAFF. DNA for the CDR3: TGTGCCAGCAGCCCCGAGGAGAACACTGAAGCTTTCTTT.

DNA for the CDR3: TGTGCCAGCAGTCGGGACCACACCGGGGAGCTGTTTTTT. Translation: CASSRDHTGELFF. The rearrangement uses TRBV12-3 or TRBV12-4 and TRBJ2-2; D may correspond to TRBD1 or TRBD2 (5 bases each). V shed 5 bases and J shed 3 bases, with 7 bases lying between them. The length of the CDR3 is 13 residues.

The gene calls are TRBV18 and TRBJ2-7; the D call may be TRBD1 or TRBD2 (5 bases each). Trimming removed 4 bases from V and 3 bases from J, with 16 bases in between. The CDR3 has 15 residues. Germline assignment: CDR1 KGHSH and CDR2 LQKENI. The CDR3 DNA reads as TGTGCCAGCTCACGGGACCTCGCGGTCCACTACGAGCAGTACTTC. This translates into CASSRDLAVHYEQYF.

The V and J genes are TRBV20-1 and TRBJ2-5; D might be TRBD2 (6 bases). The CDR3 is 14 residues long. V was shortened by 5 bases and J by 5 bases, with 18 bases between the two germline ends. The germline V gene has CDR1 DFQATT and CDR2 SNEGSKA (reference sequence). CDR3 nucleotide sequence: TGCAGTGCTTTAGATTTTGGACTACGGGAGACCCAGTACTTC. Translated: CSALDFGLRETQYF.

This chain joins TRBV5-1 and TRBJ2-7; D remains ambiguous. Germline-derived CDR1 and CDR2 are SGHRS and YFSETQ. The CDR3 has 14 amino acids. V was clipped by 0 bases and J by 2 bases, with 9 bases between them. The CDR3 nucleotides are TGCGCCAGCAGCTTGGGTCTGAACCCCTACGAGCAGTACTTC. Amino acid sequence: CASSLGLNPYEQYF.

The chain joins TRBV14 to TRBJ2-7; 10 bases are a match to TRBD2. This CDR3 has 19 amino acids. Germline assignment: CDR1 SGHDN and CDR2 FVKESK. J lost 0 bases, V lost 1 base, and 12 bases had no gene match. The CDR3 loop is CASSQGLAGVVTSSYEQYF. CDR3 DNA sequence: TGTGCCAGCAGCCAAGGGCTAGCGGGAGTAGTAACGAGCTCCTACGAGCAGTACTTC.

This clonotype was observed a handful of times. This chain joins TRBV4-2 and TRBJ1-1; no reliable D call. V shed 0 bases and J shed 5 bases, with 7 bases lying between them. This CDR3 contains 13 residues. The germline V gene has CDR1 LGHNA and CDR2 YNFKEQ. The CDR3: CASSQEGWTEAFF. Written as DNA, the CDR3 is TGTGCCAGCAGCCAAGAGGGTTGGACTGAAGCTTTCTTT.